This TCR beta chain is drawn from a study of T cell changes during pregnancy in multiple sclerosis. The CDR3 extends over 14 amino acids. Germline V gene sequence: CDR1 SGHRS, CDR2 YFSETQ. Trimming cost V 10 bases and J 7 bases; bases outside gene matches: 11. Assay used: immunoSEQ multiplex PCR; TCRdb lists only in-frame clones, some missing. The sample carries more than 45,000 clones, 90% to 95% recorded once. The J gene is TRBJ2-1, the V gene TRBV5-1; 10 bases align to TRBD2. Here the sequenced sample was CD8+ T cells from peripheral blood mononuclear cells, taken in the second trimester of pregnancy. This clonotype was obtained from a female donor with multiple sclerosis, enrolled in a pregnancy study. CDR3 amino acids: CAGSIAGGQNEQFF. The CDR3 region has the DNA TGCGCCGGATCCATAGCGGGAGGCCAGAATGAGCAGTTCTTC.